This entry concerns a single T cell receptor (beta chain). The record originates from a study of T-cell memory formation after mild COVID-19. Trimming left V 2 bases short and J 5 bases short, with 10 bases between. The germline V gene encodes CDR1 MNHEY and CDR2 SVGAGI. The CDR3 covers 15 residues. TCRdb reprocessed the 5' RACE reads via MiXCR and lists one record per CDR3 protein. Of roughly 400,000 distinct CDR3 sequences listed, 18% are singletons. The source material was PBMCs or a T cell subset sorted from them (not recorded which). The source of this sequence is a man between 18 and 35 years old who had mild COVID-19 (a few samples of this study predate the infection). Cell type and time point are not known. V and J are TRBV6-5 and TRBJ1-6; possible D gene TRBD1, 5 bases. As DNA, the CDR3 is TGTGCCAGCAGTTACGACAGCGCTAATAATTCACCCCTCCACTTT. Its protein product is CASSYDSANNSPLHF.